The 30 T cell receptor beta chains presented below share a single source sample, sequenced in a study of siplizumab effects on memory and regulatory T cells. Assay: immunoSEQ multiplex PCR; the TCRdb copy retains only in-frame clones and omits some. The sample holds around 100,000 clones, around 90% seen once. Sequencing was carried out using non-Treg CD4+ T cells sorted from blood. Source of these receptors: a human donor in good health.

The chain recombines TRBV7-9 with TRBJ2-3, with D tentatively TRBD2 (6 bases). V was cut by 4 bases and J by 1 base, with 15 bases left in between. This CDR3 has 16 residues. Germline V gene sequence: CDR1 SEHNR, CDR2 FQNEAQ (reference sequence). The CDR3 coding sequence is TGTGCCAGCAGCTCCGGTGGTGCGGGACGCACAGATACGCAGTATTTT. Protein sequence: CASSSGGAGRTDTQYF.

The J gene is TRBJ2-1, the V gene TRBV12-5, with a tentative D call TRBD2 (7 bases). The CDR3 is 15 residues long. From germline, CDR1 is LGHNT and CDR2 FRNRAP. V lost 0 bases and J 8 bases, leaving 14 bases between the germline ends. CDR3 protein: CASGLVLWGGDEQFF. The CDR3 DNA sequence: TGTGCTAGTGGTTTGGTCCTATGGGGGGGCGATGAGCAGTTCTTC.

This clone was seen once. J is TRBJ2-7 and V is TRBV6-5; D may be TRBD1 (6 bases). V was trimmed by 5 bases and J by 0 bases, leaving 14 bases between them. This CDR3 is built from 15 residues. Germline V CDR1 and CDR2: MNHEY, SVGAGI. CDR3 amino acids: CASSRDRSSSYEQYF. The CDR3 DNA follows: TGTGCCAGCAGTCGCGACAGGTCTAGCTCCTACGAGCAGTACTTC.

V gene TRBV7-3 combines with J gene TRBJ2-5, with TRBD2 matching 11 bases. Trimming at V came to 5 bases and at J to 0 bases, leaving 11 bases not matched to a gene. From germline, CDR1 is SGHTA and CDR2 FQGTGA. The CDR3 length is 18 residues. The CDR3 nucleotides read TGTGCCAGCAGCCCCGGGACTAGCGGAGGGGGGTACCAAGAGACCCAGTACTTC. Encoded protein: CASSPGTSGGGYQETQYF.

In DNA, the CDR3 is TGTGCCAGTAGGGGCGGGACTAATGAGCAGTTCTTC. It specifies CASRGGTNEQFF. The chain uses TRBV19 and TRBJ2-1; maybe TRBD2 (6 bases). The CDR3 is 12 residues long. Looked up from germline, CDR1 is LNHDA and CDR2 is SQIVND (reference sequence). V shed 6 bases and J shed 7 bases, with 10 bases lying between them.

The chain carries TRBV7-8 and TRBJ1-4; 7 bases match TRBD1. With 5 bases clipped from V and 0 bases from J, the junction kept 15 bases outside the gene matches. The CDR3 loop spans 19 amino acids. Per germline, CDR1 SGHVS and CDR2 FQNEAQ. The CDR3 region is CASSQGVVGPGATNEKLFF. Written as DNA, the CDR3 is TGTGCCAGCAGCCAGGGGGTAGTGGGACCCGGGGCAACTAATGAAAAACTGTTTTTT.

The chain has TRBV11-2 and TRBJ2-5; TRBD1 might be the D (6 bases). The germline CDR1 and CDR2 sequences are SGHAT and FQNNGV. Trimming stripped 4 bases from V and 7 bases from J, with 25 bases between. The CDR3 is made up of 17 amino acids. The CDR3 is CASSSLRRGTLGWTQYF. Written as DNA, the CDR3 is TGTGCCAGCAGCTCTCTACGTAGGGGGACCCTCGGGTGGACCCAGTACTTC.

The chain carries TRBV25-1 and TRBJ2-3; TRBD2 matches at 11 bases. Germline values: CDR1 MGHDK, CDR2 SYGVNS. CDR3 length: 16 residues. After removal of 3 bases from V and 2 bases from J, the junction contained 4 bases not matched to a gene. CDR3 region: CASSELLAGDTDTQYF. As DNA, the CDR3 is TGTGCCAGCAGTGAGTTACTAGCGGGGGACACAGATACGCAGTATTTT.

The rearrangement links TRBV7-2 to TRBJ2-7, with D uncertain. In germline, CDR1 is SGHTA, CDR2 FQGNSA. V was pared by 1 base and J by 3 bases, with 4 bases between. The CDR3 totals 12 residues. The CDR3 reads CASSLDLYEQYF. DNA for the CDR3: TGTGCCAGCAGCTTAGACCTCTACGAGCAGTACTTC.

This chain connects TRBV2 to TRBJ1-2, with D maybe TRBD1 (5 bases). The CDR3 is made up of 14 amino acids. Germline V gene lookup returns CDR1 SNHLY and CDR2 FYNNEI. Trimming pared 3 bases from V and 3 bases from J, leaving 11 bases between. The CDR3 sequence is CASSDAGVDYGYTF. CDR3 DNA: TGTGCCAGCAGTGATGCGGGGGTCGACTATGGCTACACCTTC. Supplemented by reference TRBV2 and TRBJ1-2, the full variable domain reads EPEVTQTPSHQVTQMGQEVILRCVPISNHLYFYWYRQILGQKVEFLVSFYNNEISEKSEIFDDQFSVERPDGSNFTLKIRSTKLEDSAMYFCASSDAGVDYGYTFGSGTRLTVV.

The V and J genes are TRBV6-5 and TRBJ2-3, with D perhaps TRBD2 (5 bases). The CDR3 extends over 15 amino acids. The V and J ends lost 7 bases and 0 bases respectively, with 14 bases between them. The germline CDR1 and CDR2 sequences are MNHEY and SVGAGI. In DNA form, the CDR3 reads TGTGCCAGCAAAAAGGACTTGGTTAGCACAGATACGCAGTATTTT. Residues: CASKKDLVSTDTQYF.

This rearrangement joins TRBV2 to TRBJ2-4, with D possibly TRBD1 on 7 matching bases. The V end lost 0 bases, the J end lost 7 bases, and 19 bases lay between the germline ends. The CDR3 spans 17 residues. Germline assignment: CDR1 SNHLY and CDR2 FYNNEI. This chain's CDR3 is CASSEARGQGVRNIQYF. CDR3 coding DNA: TGTGCCAGCAGTGAAGCGCGGGGTCAGGGGGTTCGGAACATTCAGTACTTC. The whole variable domain, filled in from reference TRBV2 and TRBJ2-4, reads EPEVTQTPSHQVTQMGQEVILRCVPISNHLYFYWYRQILGQKVEFLVSFYNNEISEKSEIFDDQFSVERPDGSNFTLKIRSTKLEDSAMYFCASSEARGQGVRNIQYFGAGTRLSVL.

This clone was picked up a small number of times. The gene calls are TRBV25-1 and TRBJ2-7, with no clear D. Trimming cost V 4 bases and J 9 bases, with 7 bases left between them. CDR1 MGHDK and CDR2 SYGVNS come from the germline V gene. The CDR3 extends over 10 amino acids. CDR3 in amino acids: CASSGTVQYF. CDR3 sequence (DNA): TGTGCCAGCAGTGGGACGGTGCAGTACTTC.

This chain joins TRBV25-1 and TRBJ2-5; D is ambiguous. The V and J ends lost 1 base and 3 bases respectively, with 15 bases between them. The CDR3 extends over 16 amino acids. Germline CDR1 is MGHDK and CDR2 is SYGVNS. The CDR3 reads CASSEFSPATKETQYF. CDR3 DNA sequence: TGTGCCAGCAGTGAATTCTCTCCGGCCACCAAAGAGACCCAGTACTTC. Drawing the rest from reference TRBV25-1 and TRBJ2-5, the complete variable domain is EADIYQTPRYLVIGTGKKITLECSQTMGHDKMYWYQQDPGMELHLIHYSYGVNSTEKGDLSSESTVSRIRTEHFPLTLESARPSHTSQYLCASSEFSPATKETQYFGPGTRLLVL.

This chain links TRBV18 with TRBJ1-1, with D unclear. V was pared by 5 bases and J by 2 bases, with 9 bases between. Germline lookup yields CDR1 KGHSH and CDR2 LQKENI. This CDR3 is 13 amino acids long. CDR3 nucleotides: TGTGCCAGCTCATCCAACAGAAACACTGAAGCTTTCTTT. Translating it yields CASSSNRNTEAFF.

The V and J genes are TRBV4-1 and TRBJ2-4, with D unclear. CDR3 size: 11 residues. V lost 1 base and J 11 bases, leaving 6 bases between the germline ends. The germline gives CDR1 MGHRA, CDR2 YSYEKL. The CDR3 DNA is TGCGCCAGCAGCCAAGCTTCAGTTCAGTACTTC. This translates into CASSQASVQYF.

The chain combines TRBV30 with TRBJ1-2, with a tentative D call TRBD1 (6 bases). The germline V and J ends were trimmed by 2 bases and 7 bases, with 20 bases remaining between them. The length of the CDR3 is 15 residues. Germline values: CDR1 GTSNPN, CDR2 SVGIG (reference sequence). Here the CDR3 reads CAWSKGGHERGGYTF. The CDR3, as DNA: TGTGCCTGGAGTAAGGGGGGACACGAAAGGGGTGGCTACACCTTC.

The chain has TRBV6-6 and TRBJ1-2, with D maybe TRBD1 (6 bases). V dropped 6 bases and J dropped 2 bases, with 10 bases sitting between them. The CDR3 totals 13 residues. Germline loops: CDR1 MNHNY, CDR2 SVGAGI (reference sequence). CDR3 bases: TGTGCCAGCAGGTCACAGGGAAACTATGGCTACACCTTC. Encoded protein: CASRSQGNYGYTF.

The chain uses TRBV5-4 and TRBJ2-7, with 8 nucleotides matching TRBD1. Germline-derived CDR1 and CDR2 are SGHNT and YYREEE (reference sequence). The CDR3 runs to 15 residues. V lost 0 bases and J lost 3; bases outside the gene matches: 5. The CDR3 here is CASSLGQGFNYEQYF. The CDR3 DNA sequence: TGTGCCAGCAGCTTGGGACAGGGGTTTAACTACGAGCAGTACTTC.

For the CDR3, the DNA is TGTGCCAGCAGGATGGACAGGGTCGCGGAGACCCAGTACTTC. Translated: CASRMDRVAETQYF. The chain carries TRBV28 and TRBJ2-5; 8 bases agree with TRBD1. CDR1 and CDR2 from the germline V gene are MDHEN and SYDVKM. V lost 6 bases to trimming and J lost 5 bases; unmatched junction nucleotides: 8. The CDR3 contains 14 residues.

The rearrangement joins TRBV20-1 to TRBJ2-1, with TRBD2 as a possible D gene (6 bases). CDR3 length: 11 amino acids. Germline V gene data show CDR1 as DFQATT and CDR2 as SNEGSKA (reference sequence). Trimming stripped 3 bases from V and 8 bases from J, with 8 bases between. The DNA of the CDR3 is TGCAGTGCTAGTTGGGGGGATGAGCAGTTCTTC. Its protein is CSASWGDEQFF.

The chain joins TRBV19 to TRBJ2-6, with unresolved D. This CDR3 is 18 amino acids long. With 5 bases removed from V and 0 bases from J, the gap between germline ends came to 17 bases. In germline, CDR1 is LNHDA, CDR2 SQIVND (reference sequence). The CDR3 DNA follows: TGTGCCAGTAGTGCCTTAATCGGGCGATCCTCTGGGGCCAACGTCCTGACTTTC. Its translation is CASSALIGRSSGANVLTF.

The chain recombines TRBV6-1 with TRBJ2-7, with D uncertain. Trimming took off 4 bases at V and 2 bases at J, with 6 bases between the two ends. The CDR3 spans 12 residues. CDR1 and CDR2 from the germline V gene are MNHNS and SASEGT. The CDR3 DNA is TGTGCCAGCAGTGCTTTGACCTACGAGCAGTACTTC. Residues: CASSALTYEQYF.

This chain connects TRBV11-2 to TRBJ1-5, with 7 bases matching TRBD1. The CDR3 extends over 15 amino acids. Per the germline V gene, CDR1 is SGHAT and CDR2 is FQNNGV. V lost 1 base to trimming and J lost 7 bases; unmatched junction nucleotides: 7. The CDR3 spells CASSLGRGRKQPQHF. The CDR3 DNA sequence: TGTGCCAGCAGCTTAGGGAGGGGGCGAAAACAGCCCCAGCATTTT.

The chain carries TRBV6-6 and TRBJ2-5; 9 nucleotides align to TRBD2. The germline V gene has CDR1 MNHNY and CDR2 SVGAGI (reference sequence). This CDR3 spans 14 amino acids. The junction had 10 bases not matched to a gene; V was cut back by 7 bases and J by 7 bases. The CDR3 loop reads CASKTGTAGGTQYF. The CDR3 coding sequence is TGTGCCAGCAAAACCGGGACAGCGGGAGGGACCCAGTACTTC.

The rearrangement links TRBV7-3 to TRBJ2-1; 9 bases line up with TRBD2. The CDR3 has 15 residues. The germline CDR1 and CDR2 sequences are SGHTA and FQGTGA. Trimming cost V 5 bases and J 7 bases; bases outside gene matches: 9. The CDR3 nucleotides are TGTGCCAGCAGCCAGACTAGCGGACGAACGAATGAGCAGTTCTTC. It codes for CASSQTSGRTNEQFF.

This clone appeared once. J is TRBJ2-1 and V is TRBV19; possible D gene TRBD2, 6 bases. Trimming cost V 3 bases and J 4 bases, with 13 bases left between them. The CDR3 spans 15 residues. Germline V lookup: CDR1 LNHDA, CDR2 SQIVND (reference sequence). CDR3 DNA sequence: TGTGCCAGTAGTATCAGCCGGGAGCCTTACAATGAGCAGTTCTTC. Residues: CASSISREPYNEQFF.

V gene TRBV4-2 combines with J gene TRBJ2-6; TRBD2 matches 10 bases. Germline loops: CDR1 LGHNA, CDR2 YNFKEQ. V gave up 0 bases and J gave up 0 bases; unmatched junction bases: 8. This CDR3 is 20 amino acids long. CDR3 nucleotide sequence: TGTGCCAGCAGCCAAGAACACCTAGCGGGAGTATCCTCTGGGGCCAACGTCCTGACTTTC. It translates to CASSQEHLAGVSSGANVLTF.

The chain joins TRBV11-3 to TRBJ2-7, with D perhaps assigned TRBD1 or TRBD2 (5 bases each). V was pared by 1 base and J by 0 bases, with 22 bases between. Germline V CDR1 and CDR2: SGHNT, YENEEA. The CDR3 spans 19 residues. CDR3 coding DNA: TGTGCCAGCAGCTTAGGGGGAAGGCGAGGGGCGAACAGCTCCTACGAGCAGTACTTC. Its translation: CASSLGGRRGANSSYEQYF. Supplemented by reference TRBV11-3 and TRBJ2-7, the full variable domain reads EAGVVQSPRYKIIEKKQPVAFWCNPISGHNTLYWYLQNLGQGPELLIRYENEEAVDDSQLPKDRFSAERLKGVDSTLKIQPAELGDSAVYLCASSLGGRRGANSSYEQYFGPGTRLTVT.

This clone appeared once. The gene calls are TRBV9 and TRBJ2-7; 9 bases agree with TRBD1. V was pared by 4 bases and J by 6 bases, with 17 bases of the junction left unmatched. The CDR3 is 17 residues long. Germline V gene sequence: CDR1 SGDLS, CDR2 YYNGEE. CDR3 bases: TGTGCCAGCAGCCCGAGAGGGTTAGGGACAGGGATCTCCGAGCAGTACTTC. It specifies CASSPRGLGTGISEQYF.